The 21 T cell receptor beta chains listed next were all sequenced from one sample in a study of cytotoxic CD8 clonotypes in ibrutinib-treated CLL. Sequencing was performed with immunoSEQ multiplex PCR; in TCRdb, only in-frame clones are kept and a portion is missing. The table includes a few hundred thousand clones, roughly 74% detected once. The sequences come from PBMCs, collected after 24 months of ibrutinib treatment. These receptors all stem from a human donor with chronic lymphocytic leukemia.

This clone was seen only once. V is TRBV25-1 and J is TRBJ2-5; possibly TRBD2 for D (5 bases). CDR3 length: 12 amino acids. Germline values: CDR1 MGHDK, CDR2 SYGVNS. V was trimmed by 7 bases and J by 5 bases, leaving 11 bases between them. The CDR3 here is CASIGLVETQYF. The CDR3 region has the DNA TGTGCCAGCATAGGACTCGTCGAGACCCAGTACTTC.

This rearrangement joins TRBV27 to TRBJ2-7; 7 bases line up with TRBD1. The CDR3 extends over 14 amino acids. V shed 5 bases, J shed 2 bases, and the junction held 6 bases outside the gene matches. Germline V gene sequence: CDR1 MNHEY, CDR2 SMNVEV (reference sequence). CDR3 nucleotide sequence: TGTGCCAGCAGTAAGACAGGGCTACCCTACGAGCAGTACTTC. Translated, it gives CASSKTGLPYEQYF.

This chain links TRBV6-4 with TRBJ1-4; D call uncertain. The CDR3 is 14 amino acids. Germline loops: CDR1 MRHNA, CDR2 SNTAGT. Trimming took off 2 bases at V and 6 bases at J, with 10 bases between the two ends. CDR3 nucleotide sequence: TGTGCCAGCAGTGACCGAGCAGGTGATGAAAAACTGTTTTTT. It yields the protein CASSDRAGDEKLFF.

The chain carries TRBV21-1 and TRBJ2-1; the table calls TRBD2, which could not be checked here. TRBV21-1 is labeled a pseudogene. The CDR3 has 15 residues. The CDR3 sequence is CASKRRTRADNEQFF. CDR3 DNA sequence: TGTGCCAGCAAGAGACGGACTAGAGCCGACAATGAGCAGTTCTTC.

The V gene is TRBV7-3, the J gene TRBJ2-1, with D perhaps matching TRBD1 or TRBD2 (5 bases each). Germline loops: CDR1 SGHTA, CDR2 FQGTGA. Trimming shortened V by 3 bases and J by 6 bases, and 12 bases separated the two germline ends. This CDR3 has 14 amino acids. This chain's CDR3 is CASSFDGGSNEQFF. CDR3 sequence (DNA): TGTGCCAGCAGCTTCGATGGGGGTTCCAATGAGCAGTTCTTC.

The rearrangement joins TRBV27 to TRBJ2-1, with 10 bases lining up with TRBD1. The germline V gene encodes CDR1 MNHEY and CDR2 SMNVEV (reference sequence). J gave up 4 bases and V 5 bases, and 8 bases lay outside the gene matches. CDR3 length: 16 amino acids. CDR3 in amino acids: CASSLFRDRGYNEQFF. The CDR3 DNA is TGTGCCAGCAGTCTATTCCGGGACAGGGGTTACAATGAGCAGTTCTTC.

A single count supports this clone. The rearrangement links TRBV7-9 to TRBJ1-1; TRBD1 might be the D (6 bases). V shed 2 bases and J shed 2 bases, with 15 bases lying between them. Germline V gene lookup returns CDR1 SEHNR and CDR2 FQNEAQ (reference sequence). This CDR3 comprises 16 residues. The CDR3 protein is CASSLRMGQSNTEAFF. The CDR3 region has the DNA TGTGCCAGCAGCTTACGGATGGGACAATCAAACACTGAAGCTTTCTTT. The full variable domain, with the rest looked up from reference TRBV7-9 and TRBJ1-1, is DTGVSQNPRHKITKRGQNVTFRCDPISEHNRLYWYRQTLGQGPEFLTYFQNEAQLEKSRLLSDRFSAERPKGSFSTLEIQRTEQGDSAMYLCASSLRMGQSNTEAFFGQGTRLTVV.

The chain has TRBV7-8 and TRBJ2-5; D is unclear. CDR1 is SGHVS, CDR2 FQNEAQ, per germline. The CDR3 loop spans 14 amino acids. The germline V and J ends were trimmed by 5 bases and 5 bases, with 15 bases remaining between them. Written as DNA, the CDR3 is TGTGCCAGCAGCCCCGGGTTTAGTTTTGAGACCCAGTACTTC. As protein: CASSPGFSFETQYF.

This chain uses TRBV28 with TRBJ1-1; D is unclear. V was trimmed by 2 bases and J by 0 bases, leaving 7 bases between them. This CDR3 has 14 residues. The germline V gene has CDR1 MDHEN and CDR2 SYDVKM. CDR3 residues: CASSLGQLNTEAFF. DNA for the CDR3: TGTGCCAGCAGTTTAGGGCAGTTGAACACTGAAGCTTTCTTT.

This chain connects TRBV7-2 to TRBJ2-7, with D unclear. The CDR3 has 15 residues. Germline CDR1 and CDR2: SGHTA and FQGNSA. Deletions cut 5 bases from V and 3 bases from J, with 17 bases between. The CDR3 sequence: CASSPAWSEDYEQYF. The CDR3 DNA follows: TGTGCCAGCAGCCCCGCCTGGAGCGAGGACTACGAGCAGTACTTC.

The DNA of the CDR3 is TGTGCCAGCAGCCCCGGACAGGAATATCAGCCCCAGCATTTT. It translates to CASSPGQEYQPQHF. This rearrangement joins TRBV7-8 to TRBJ1-5; TRBD1 agrees at 7 bases. V shed 5 bases, J shed 5 bases, and the junction held 6 bases outside the gene matches. The length of the CDR3 is 14 residues. Germline V CDR1 and CDR2: SGHVS, FQNEAQ. The full variable domain, with the rest looked up from reference TRBV7-8 and TRBJ1-5, is GAGVSQSPRYKVAKRGQDVALRCDPISGHVSLFWYQQALGQGPEFLTYFQNEAQLDKSGLPSDRFFAERPEGSVSTLKIQRTQQEDSAVYLCASSPGQEYQPQHFGDGTRLSIL.

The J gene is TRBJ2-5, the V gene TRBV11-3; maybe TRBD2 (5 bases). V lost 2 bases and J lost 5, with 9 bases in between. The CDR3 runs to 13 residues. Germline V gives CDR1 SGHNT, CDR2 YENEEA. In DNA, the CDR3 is TGTGCCAGCAGCTTAACCGGGGTGGAGACCCAGTACTTC. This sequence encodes CASSLTGVETQYF.

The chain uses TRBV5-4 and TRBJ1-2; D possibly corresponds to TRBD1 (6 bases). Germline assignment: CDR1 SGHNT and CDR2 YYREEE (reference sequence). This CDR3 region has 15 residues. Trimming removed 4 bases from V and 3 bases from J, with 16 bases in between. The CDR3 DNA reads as TGTGCCAGCAGCCCCAAGTCTTCAGGGGACTATGGCTACACCTTC. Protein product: CASSPKSSGDYGYTF.

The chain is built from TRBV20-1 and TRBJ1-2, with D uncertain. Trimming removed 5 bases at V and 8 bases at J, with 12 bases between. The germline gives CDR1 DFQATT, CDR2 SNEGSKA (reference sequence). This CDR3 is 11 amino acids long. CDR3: CSAAGSGGYTF. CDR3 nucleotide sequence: TGCAGTGCTGCGGGATCCGGGGGCTACACCTTC.

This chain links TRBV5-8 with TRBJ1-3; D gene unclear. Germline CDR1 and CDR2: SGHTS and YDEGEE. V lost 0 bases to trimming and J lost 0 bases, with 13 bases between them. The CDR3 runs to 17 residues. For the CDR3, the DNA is TGTGCCAGCAGCTTGGTCCTGTCGGCGGACTCTGGAAACACCATATATTTT. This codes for CASSLVLSADSGNTIYF.

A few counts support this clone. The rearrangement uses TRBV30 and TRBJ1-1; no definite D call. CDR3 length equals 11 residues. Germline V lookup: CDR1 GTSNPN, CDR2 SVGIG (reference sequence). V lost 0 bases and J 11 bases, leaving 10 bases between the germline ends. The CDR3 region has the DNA TGTGCCTGGAGTGTTCGGCTTGAGGCTTTCTTT. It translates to CAWSVRLEAFF.

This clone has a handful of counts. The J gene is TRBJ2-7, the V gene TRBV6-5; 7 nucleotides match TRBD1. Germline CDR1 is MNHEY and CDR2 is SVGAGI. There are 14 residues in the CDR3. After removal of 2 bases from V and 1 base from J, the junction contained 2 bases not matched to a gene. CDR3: CASSYGTDSYEQYF. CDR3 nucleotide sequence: TGTGCCAGCAGTTACGGGACAGATTCCTACGAGCAGTACTTC.

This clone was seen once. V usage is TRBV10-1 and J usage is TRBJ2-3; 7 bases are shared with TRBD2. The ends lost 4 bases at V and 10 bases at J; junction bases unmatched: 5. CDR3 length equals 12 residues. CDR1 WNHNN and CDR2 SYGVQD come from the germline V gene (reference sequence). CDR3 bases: TGCGCCAGCAGTGCAGGACTAGGATCGCAGTATTTT. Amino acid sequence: CASSAGLGSQYF.

The CDR3 here is CASSLGGASYGYTF. The CDR3 DNA is TGTGCCAGCAGCCTAGGGGGCGCTAGCTATGGCTACACCTTC. V usage is TRBV5-4 and J usage is TRBJ1-2; 7 bases are a match to TRBD1. The CDR3 has 14 residues. Looked up from germline, CDR1 is SGHNT and CDR2 is YYREEE (reference sequence). V shed 4 bases, J shed 4 bases, and the junction held 7 bases outside the gene matches.

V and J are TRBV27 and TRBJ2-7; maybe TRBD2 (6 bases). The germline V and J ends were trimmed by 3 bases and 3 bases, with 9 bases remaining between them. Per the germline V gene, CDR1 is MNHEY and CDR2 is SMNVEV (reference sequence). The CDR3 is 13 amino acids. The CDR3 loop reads CASSLGGVYEQYF. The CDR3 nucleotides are TGTGCCAGCAGTTTGGGGGGAGTCTACGAGCAGTACTTC.

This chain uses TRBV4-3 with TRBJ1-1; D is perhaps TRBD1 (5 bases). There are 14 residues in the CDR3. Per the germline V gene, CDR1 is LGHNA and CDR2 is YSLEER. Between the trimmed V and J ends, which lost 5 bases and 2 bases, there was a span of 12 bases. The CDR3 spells CASSFKDRNTEAFF. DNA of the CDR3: TGCGCCAGCAGCTTTAAAGACAGAAACACTGAAGCTTTCTTT.